One sample yielded the 23 T cell receptor beta chains listed below, sequenced in a study of T cells in localized non-small cell lung cancer. The repertoire was sequenced with immunoSEQ multiplex PCR; TCRdb's copy has only in-frame clones and lacks some. The repertoire holds 72,000 or so clones, with approximately 87% as singletons. The specimen was peripheral blood, collected before any cancer treatment. The receptors come from a male donor aged 60 or over with stage III squamous cell lung carcinoma.

This clone was counted between two and nine times. The chain couples TRBV7-9 to TRBJ1-2; D call uncertain. Looked up from germline, CDR1 is SEHNR and CDR2 is FQNEAQ (reference sequence). V lost 1 base and J 3 bases, leaving 3 bases between the germline ends. There are 12 residues in the CDR3. CDR3 DNA sequence: TGTGCCAGCAGCTTAGGGGACTATGGCTACACCTTC. It yields the protein CASSLGDYGYTF.

The chain links TRBV5-1 to TRBJ1-1, with 10 bases that match TRBD1. The junction had 6 bases not matched to a gene; V was cut back by 4 bases and J by 0 bases. The CDR3 length is 16 residues. Germline CDR1 reads SGHRS; CDR2 reads YFSETQ. CDR3 protein: CASSAGTGVMNTEAFF. The CDR3 DNA reads TGCGCCAGCAGCGCCGGGACAGGGGTGATGAACACTGAAGCTTTCTTT.

The rearrangement links TRBV28 to TRBJ2-2; no firm D call. V lost 7 bases, J lost 2 bases, and 8 bases lay in between. Per the germline V gene, CDR1 is MDHEN and CDR2 is SYDVKM. The CDR3 is 13 residues long. The CDR3 DNA sequence: TGTGCCAGCATAGCAACCAACACCGGGGAGCTGTTTTTT. Translating gives CASIATNTGELFF.

This chain joins TRBV7-8 and TRBJ2-7; D call uncertain. CDR3 length: 13 residues. The germline V gene has CDR1 SGHVS and CDR2 FQNEAQ. V lost 5 bases, J lost 2 bases, and 10 bases lay in between. CDR3 sequence: CASSHEITYEQYV. Written as DNA, the CDR3 is TGTGCCAGCAGCCACGAGATAACCTACGAGCAGTACGTC.

The CDR3 here is CTSSQIQGGSYNEQFF. DNA for the CDR3: TGCACCAGCAGCCAAATACAGGGGGGATCCTACAATGAGCAGTTCTTC. The V call is TRBV1, the J call TRBJ2-1; TRBD1, as called in the table, went unchecked against the DNA. TRBV1 is a documented pseudogene. There are 16 residues in the CDR3.

This clone has a handful of counts. The chain couples TRBV4-1 to TRBJ1-2; unclear D gene. Germline CDR1 reads MGHRA; CDR2 reads YSYEKL. The CDR3 covers 15 residues. V was cut by 2 bases and J by 0 bases, with 10 bases left in between. The CDR3 sequence: CASSQRSEPNYGYTF. CDR3 sequence (DNA): TGCGCCAGCAGCCAAAGGTCAGAACCTAACTATGGCTACACCTTC.

The chain combines TRBV29-1 with TRBJ1-3, with TRBD1 matching 9 bases. CDR1 SQVTM and CDR2 ANQGSEA come from the germline V gene. V lost 4 bases to trimming and J lost 2 bases; unmatched junction nucleotides: 3. The CDR3 totals 14 residues. The CDR3 region is CSVGRDRAGNTIYF. The DNA for the CDR3 is TGCAGCGTTGGCCGGGACAGGGCTGGAAACACCATATATTTT.

The chain is built from TRBV2 and TRBJ1-3; the D is unclear. V lost 6 bases to trimming and J lost 1 base, with 13 bases between them. Germline CDR1 is SNHLY and CDR2 is FYNNEI. The CDR3 extends over 15 amino acids. DNA of the CDR3: TGTGCCAGCAGAGGTTACAGCTTGTCTGGAAACACCATATATTTT. Its translation is CASRGYSLSGNTIYF.

With regard to this clone: In the same sample, other DNA sequences code for this CDR3. The chain joins TRBV28 to TRBJ2-2, with D uncertain. The CDR3 sequence is 12 residues long. Trimming took off 5 bases at V and 6 bases at J, with 7 bases between the two ends. Germline CDR1 MDHEN, CDR2 SYDVKM. The CDR3: CASSLIAGELFF. In nucleotides, the CDR3 is TGTGCCAGCAGTCTAATAGCCGGGGAGCTGTTTTTT.

This chain connects TRBV7-3 to TRBJ2-1; TRBD1 might be the D (7 bases). Germline V CDR1 and CDR2: SGHTA, FQGTGA. The CDR3 covers 13 residues. Between the trimmed V and J ends, which lost 5 bases and 5 bases, there was a span of 10 bases. The CDR3: CASSQGGHNEQFF. DNA for the CDR3: TGTGCCAGCAGCCAGGGGGGCCACAATGAGCAGTTCTTC.

The chain joins TRBV10-2 to TRBJ2-7, with D perhaps matching TRBD1 (5 bases). CDR3 length: 14 residues. Germline assignment: CDR1 WSHSY and CDR2 SAAADI. The V and J ends lost 3 bases and 3 bases respectively, with 12 bases between them. CDR3 DNA: TGCGCCAGCAGTGATTACAGGACGAACTACGAGCAGTACGTC. Its protein is CASSDYRTNYEQYV.

The chain carries TRBV5-5 and TRBJ2-1, with TRBD2 identical over 7 bases. Germline V gene sequence: CDR1 SGHKS, CDR2 YYEKEE (reference sequence). Losses at the gene ends were 3 bases for V and 0 bases for J; bases not matched to a gene: 3. The CDR3 contains 15 residues. CDR3 amino acids: CASSSWGGSYNEQFF. The CDR3 DNA is TGTGCCAGCAGCTCATGGGGGGGCTCCTACAATGAGCAGTTCTTC.

The chain couples TRBV9 to TRBJ2-1; 9 bases agree with TRBD2. The CDR3 runs 15 residues. V dropped 0 bases and J dropped 9; count of bases not matched to a gene: 7. The germline V gene encodes CDR1 SGDLS and CDR2 YYNGEE. This CDR3 reads CASSVAASGAGEQFF. CDR3 DNA: TGTGCCAGCAGCGTAGCGGCTAGCGGGGCTGGTGAGCAGTTCTTC. Together with reference TRBV9 and TRBJ2-1, the CDR3 gives the full variable domain: DSGVTQTPKHLITATGQRVTLRCSPRSGDLSVYWYQQSLDQGLQFLIQYYNGEERAKGNILERFSAQQFPDLHSELNLSSLELGDSALYFCASSVAASGAGEQFFGPGTRLTVL.

The gene calls are TRBV5-6 and TRBJ1-6; 12 bases are shared with TRBD1. Germline trimming cut 3 bases from V and 7 bases from J; bases unmatched to any gene: 5. CDR3 length equals 16 residues. Germline-derived CDR1 and CDR2 are SGHDT and YYEEEE. CDR3 residues: CASSSGTGGRNSPLHF. The CDR3 region has the DNA TGTGCCAGCAGCTCCGGGACAGGGGGCAGGAATTCACCCCTCCACTTT.

This chain's CDR3 is CASSLEMLGAGDETQYF. CDR3 nucleotides: TGTGCCAGCAGCTTAGAAATGTTGGGGGCGGGGGATGAGACCCAGTACTTC. This chain joins TRBV7-8 and TRBJ2-5; D may be TRBD2 (7 bases). The CDR3 sequence is 17 residues long. Germline lookup yields CDR1 SGHVS and CDR2 FQNEAQ. The V and J ends lost 1 base and 5 bases respectively, with 20 bases between them.

The rearrangement links TRBV19 to TRBJ1-5; TRBD1 might be the D (6 bases). Trimming left V 2 bases short and J 7 bases short, with 12 bases between. Germline V gives CDR1 LNHDA, CDR2 SQIVND (reference sequence). The CDR3 has 14 amino acids. CDR3 region: CASSIPARGQPQHF. The CDR3 region has the DNA TGTGCCAGTAGTATACCGGCGAGGGGGCAGCCCCAGCATTTT.

The chain employs TRBV6-5 and TRBJ2-3; D is undetermined. The V end was cut by 5 bases, the J end by 5 bases, with 17 bases between. CDR1 is MNHEY and CDR2 is SVGAGI in the germline V gene. CDR3 size: 15 residues. CDR3 sequence reads: CASSPWPLDRDTQYF. CDR3 nucleotides: TGTGCCAGCAGTCCCTGGCCCCTGGATAGAGATACGCAGTATTTT.

This chain joins TRBV5-6 and TRBJ2-5; tentatively, D is TRBD1 (5 bases). This CDR3 has 16 amino acids. The V gene's germline CDR1 is SGHDT and CDR2 YYEEEE. Trimming cost V 0 bases and J 2 bases, with 14 bases left between them. The CDR3 loop reads CASSLGLGHVQETQYF. CDR3 in DNA: TGTGCCAGCAGCTTGGGGTTAGGACACGTTCAAGAGACCCAGTACTTC.

V gene TRBV27 combines with J gene TRBJ1-1, with 9 bases that match TRBD1. The CDR3 loop spans 13 amino acids. Looked up from germline, CDR1 is MNHEY and CDR2 is SMNVEV (reference sequence). Trimming removed 8 bases from V and 4 bases from J; junction bases left unmatched: 5. In DNA form, the CDR3 reads TGTGCCAGCGGGACAGGGAGGGTCACTGAAGCTTTCTTT. This gives the protein CASGTGRVTEAFF.

The chain combines TRBV4-1 with TRBJ1-6, with 7 nucleotides matching TRBD1. CDR1 is MGHRA, CDR2 YSYEKL, per germline. This CDR3 has 15 residues. Trimming cost V 3 bases and J 8 bases; bases outside gene matches: 7. The CDR3 nucleotides are TGCGCCAGCAGCCAGGTTGACAGGGAGCATTCACCCCTCCACTTT. Encoded protein: CASSQVDREHSPLHF.

The sample holds one count of this clone. The CDR3 region is CAPRNGTGVGDGQFF. CDR3 coding DNA: TGTGCCCCTAGAAACGGGACAGGCGTGGGCGATGGGCAGTTCTTC. This sequence joins TRBV19 and TRBJ2-1; TRBD1 matches 8 bases. Germline CDR1 reads LNHDA; CDR2 reads SQIVND (reference sequence). The CDR3 totals 15 residues. Trimming at V came to 11 bases and at J to 12 bases, leaving 21 bases not matched to a gene.

V is TRBV29-1 and J is TRBJ2-7; D remains unclear. Trimming took 3 bases from V and 7 from J, leaving 13 bases between them. Germline CDR1 SQVTM, CDR2 ANQGSEA. The CDR3 runs to 12 residues. The CDR3 is CSVDPSLREQYV. CDR3 nucleotides: TGCAGCGTTGATCCCTCCCTTAGGGAGCAGTACGTC.

This chain links TRBV4-3 with TRBJ1-6; D remains unclear. The germline V gene has CDR1 LGHNA and CDR2 YSLEER. V lost 1 base to trimming and J lost 0 bases, with 7 bases between them. This CDR3 is 16 amino acids long. CDR3 protein: CASSQVASSYNSPLHF. The CDR3 coding sequence is TGCGCCAGCAGCCAAGTAGCAAGCTCCTATAATTCACCCCTCCACTTT.